These 28 T cell receptor beta chains came from one sample sequenced in a study of OX40 agonist ivuxolimab in advanced cancers. Sequenced by immunoSEQ multiplex PCR; TCRdb stores in-frame clones only, minus some. Here the sample spans roughly 100,000 clones, 87% being singletons. This material consisted of CD4+ or CD8+ T cells sorted from blood, taken in a trial of the OX40 agonist ivuxolimab. The receptors shown here come from an adult with an advanced solid tumor such as melanoma, head and neck, liver or kidney cancer.

The chain has TRBV5-1 and TRBJ2-1; weak D call: TRBD1 (5 bases). This CDR3 has 17 amino acids. Germline lookup yields CDR1 SGHRS and CDR2 YFSETQ. The V and J ends lost 0 bases and 6 bases respectively, with 19 bases between them. The CDR3 protein is CASSLVQASGRPNEQFF. The CDR3 bases are TGCGCCAGCAGCTTGGTACAGGCTTCAGGCCGGCCCAATGAGCAGTTCTTC.

The gene calls are TRBV7-2 and TRBJ2-1; either TRBD1 or TRBD2 may fit D (5 bases each). The germline CDR1 and CDR2 sequences are SGHTA and FQGNSA. This CDR3 contains 16 residues. Trimming left V 5 bases short and J 6 bases short, with 20 bases between. CDR3 sequence: CASSVRDPRVGNEQFF. DNA for the CDR3: TGTGCCAGCAGCGTCAGGGACCCCCGGGTTGGCAATGAGCAGTTCTTC.

J is TRBJ1-5 and V is TRBV10-2, with unresolved D. The CDR3 has 14 amino acids. V shed 6 bases and J shed 6 bases, with 15 bases lying between them. Germline assignment: CDR1 WSHSY and CDR2 SAAADI. The CDR3: CASRDPKAGQPQHF. The CDR3 region has the DNA TGCGCCAGCAGGGACCCAAAGGCGGGTCAGCCCCAGCATTTT.

This chain links TRBV19 with TRBJ1-5; TRBD1 is a possible D gene (5 bases). This CDR3 spans 17 amino acids. Trimming took off 6 bases at V and 3 bases at J, with 21 bases between the two ends. The germline V gene encodes CDR1 LNHDA and CDR2 SQIVND (reference sequence). The CDR3 loop is CASRQTSHGTANQPQHF. CDR3 nucleotide sequence: TGTGCCAGTAGGCAAACCTCGCACGGGACCGCCAATCAGCCCCAGCATTTT.

The chain employs TRBV5-6 and TRBJ2-1; either TRBD1 or TRBD2 may supply D (5 bases each). This CDR3 is 17 amino acids long. V lost 0 bases to trimming and J lost 0 bases, with 13 bases between them. CDR1 SGHDT and CDR2 YYEEEE come from the germline V gene. The CDR3 region has the DNA TGTGCCAGCAGCTTGGCGGAAGTGGGACGCTCCTACAATGAGCAGTTCTTC. Its protein product is CASSLAEVGRSYNEQFF.

J is TRBJ2-2 and V is TRBV11-2, with TRBD1 matching 9 bases. The length of the CDR3 is 20 residues. With 0 bases clipped from V and 4 bases from J, the junction kept 15 bases outside the gene matches. In germline, CDR1 is SGHAT, CDR2 FQNNGV. CDR3 in amino acids: CASSLDQWRTGVGSTGELFF. The DNA of the CDR3 is TGTGCCAGCAGCTTAGATCAGTGGAGGACAGGGGTTGGATCCACCGGGGAGCTGTTTTTT.

This chain connects TRBV6-1 to TRBJ2-3, with TRBD2 as a possible D gene (5 bases). The CDR3 runs 16 residues. Looked up from germline, CDR1 is MNHNS and CDR2 is SASEGT. Trimming took off 1 base at V and 0 bases at J, with 11 bases between the two ends. CDR3 protein: CASSEGGFGSTDTQYF. In nucleotides, the CDR3 is TGTGCCAGCAGTGAAGGAGGGTTTGGGAGCACAGATACGCAGTATTTT.

Worth noting for this clone: This could be a read error, since a much larger clone is one nucleotide away. The same CDR3 arises from other DNA sequences in this sample as well. The J gene is TRBJ2-7, the V gene TRBV7-9; TRBD1 aligns across 8 bases. The CDR3 runs 15 residues. CDR1 SEHNR and CDR2 FQNEAQ come from the germline V gene (reference sequence). The DNA for the CDR3 is TGTGCCAGCAGCTTAGCCCCCAGGGGGCGCTACGAACAGTACTTC. Protein: CASSLAPRGRYEQYF.

The V call is TRBV18, the J call TRBJ2-3; 10 bases match TRBD2. Germline lookup yields CDR1 KGHSH and CDR2 LQKENI. J lost 0 bases, V lost 7 bases, and 4 bases had no gene match. The CDR3 has 15 residues. The CDR3: CASYPSGGSTDTQYF. CDR3 nucleotide sequence: TGTGCCAGCTACCCTAGCGGGGGTAGCACAGATACGCAGTATTTT.

The V call is TRBV14, the J call TRBJ2-7, with no clear D. Germline V lookup: CDR1 SGHDN, CDR2 FVKESK. V gave up 4 bases and J gave up 4 bases, with 8 bases separating them. The CDR3 has 12 residues. The DNA of the CDR3 is TGTGCCAGCAGCCTCGGAAGTTACGAGCAGTACTTC. The encoded protein is CASSLGSYEQYF.

This chain links TRBV5-1 with TRBJ1-1; D gene ambiguous. The CDR3 length is 11 residues. Germline-derived CDR1 and CDR2 are SGHRS and YFSETQ. The V end was cut by 7 bases, the J end by 2 bases, with 6 bases between. CDR3 sequence (DNA): TGCGCCAGCCGGGAAAACACTGAAGCTTTCTTT. It codes for CASRENTEAFF.

The J gene is TRBJ2-3, the V gene TRBV6-5; 7 bases map to TRBD1. Germline V lookup: CDR1 MNHEY, CDR2 SVGAGI. The CDR3 has 16 amino acids. J gave up 0 bases and V 4 bases, and 7 bases lay outside the gene matches. The CDR3 sequence is CASSLGQSLSTDTQYF. In DNA form, the CDR3 reads TGTGCCAGCAGTTTGGGACAGTCTCTTAGCACAGATACGCAGTATTTT.

This clone was seen a handful of times. The chain links TRBV29-1 to TRBJ2-1; D gene uncertain. Trimming stripped 4 bases from V and 11 bases from J, with 21 bases between. CDR1 and CDR2 from the germline V gene are SQVTM and ANQGSEA. CDR3 length: 14 amino acids. The CDR3 sequence: CSVGASVRSEKQFF. CDR3 DNA sequence: TGCAGCGTTGGAGCTTCGGTGAGATCCGAAAAGCAGTTCTTC.

The chain uses TRBV7-2 and TRBJ1-1, with 12 positions matching TRBD1. This CDR3 region has 15 residues. Germline V CDR1 and CDR2: SGHTA, FQGNSA. The V segment lost 5 bases and the J segment 5 bases; nucleotides outside the gene matches: 6. The CDR3 DNA sequence: TGTGCCAGCAGCCTCGGGACAGGGGGCGGGACTGAAGCTTTCTTT. It encodes CASSLGTGGGTEAFF. Supplemented by reference TRBV7-2 and TRBJ1-1, the full variable domain reads GAGVSQSPSNKVTEKGKDVELRCDPISGHTALYWYRQSLGQGLEFLIYFQGNSAPDKSGLPSDRFSAERTGGSVSTLTIQRTQQEDSAVYLCASSLGTGGGTEAFFGQGTRLTVV.

The chain joins TRBV6-5 to TRBJ1-1; 7 bases are shared with TRBD1. The CDR3 has 15 residues. V shed 2 bases, J shed 0 bases, and the junction held 3 bases outside the gene matches. Germline V gene lookup returns CDR1 MNHEY and CDR2 SVGAGI. The CDR3 is CASSYTTGLNTEAFF. In nucleotides, the CDR3 is TGTGCCAGCAGTTACACGACAGGGCTGAACACTGAAGCTTTCTTT.

V is TRBV18 and J is TRBJ2-7; 7 bases fit TRBD1. Germline V CDR1 and CDR2: KGHSH, LQKENI. V was pared by 2 bases and J by 2 bases, with 12 bases of the junction left unmatched. There are 17 residues in the CDR3. CDR3 loop: CASSPARTGWGTYEQYF. The CDR3 DNA sequence: TGTGCCAGCTCACCAGCACGGACAGGTTGGGGGACCTACGAGCAGTACTTC.

The chain joins TRBV9 to TRBJ1-2, with TRBD1 as a possible D gene (5 bases). Germline CDR1 and CDR2: SGDLS and YYNGEE. CDR3 length: 15 residues. V lost 0 bases and J lost 4, with 13 bases in between. The CDR3 region has the DNA TGTGCCAGCAGCGTAGATCGGGGGGGTGGCTATGGCTACACCTTC. Protein sequence: CASSVDRGGGYGYTF.

This clone turned up a few times. V usage is TRBV19 and J usage is TRBJ1-1, with a weak D call TRBD1 (6 bases). CDR3 size: 15 residues. Germline V CDR1 and CDR2: LNHDA, SQIVND (reference sequence). Trimming removed 2 bases at V and 0 bases at J, with 10 bases between. The CDR3 DNA reads as TGTGCCAGTAGTATAACAGGGATCATGAACACTGAAGCTTTCTTT. It translates to CASSITGIMNTEAFF.

This chain links TRBV7-6 with TRBJ2-5, with unresolved D. V gave up 1 base and J gave up 4 bases, with 4 bases separating them. The CDR3 has 12 residues. Germline CDR1 SGHVS, CDR2 FNYEAQ. CDR3 DNA: TGTGCCAGCAGCTTAGGGACAGAGACCCAGTACTTC. Translated: CASSLGTETQYF.

V is TRBV9 and J is TRBJ2-3; 8 positions match TRBD1. This CDR3 region has 16 residues. J gave up 0 bases and V 0 bases, and 3 bases lay outside the gene matches. Per germline, CDR1 SGDLS and CDR2 YYNGEE. The CDR3 DNA follows: TGTGCCAGCAGCGTAGGCCGGACAGGGAGCACAGATACGCAGTATTTT. Its protein is CASSVGRTGSTDTQYF.

This clone occurred a few times. The chain carries TRBV10-3 and TRBJ2-3; 15 bases map to TRBD2. Germline V CDR1 and CDR2: ENHRY, SYGVKD. The V gene end was trimmed by 6 bases and the J gene end by 6 bases; junction bases not matched to a gene: 1. This CDR3 has 14 amino acids. The CDR3 DNA is TGTGCCATCAGCGGGACTAGCGGGGGGGATACGCAGTATTTT. Encoded protein: CAISGTSGGDTQYF.

This chain uses TRBV15 with TRBJ2-5; 7 nucleotides agree with TRBD2. Trimming at V came to 0 bases and at J to 5 bases, leaving 9 bases not matched to a gene. CDR1 LNHNV and CDR2 YYDKDF come from the germline V gene (reference sequence). The CDR3 length is 16 residues. The CDR3 DNA sequence: TGTGCCACCAGCAGAGAAGGCTCGGGGGGAGTTGAGACCCAGTACTTC. It codes for CATSREGSGGVETQYF.

The CDR3 DNA is TGCGCCAGCAGCTTGGTAGGGTCCTTCACTGAAGCTTTCTTT. Its protein product is CASSLVGSFTEAFF. V gene TRBV5-1 combines with J gene TRBJ1-1; no clear D gene. The germline V gene encodes CDR1 SGHRS and CDR2 YFSETQ. The CDR3 contains 14 residues. The ends were cut back, 0 bases at V and 4 bases at J, with 10 bases in the middle. The full variable domain, rest sourced from reference TRBV5-1 and TRBJ1-1, is KAGVTQTPRYLIKTRGQQVTLSCSPISGHRSVSWYQQTPGQGLQFLFEYFSETQRNKGNFPGRFSGRQFSNSRSEMNVSTLELGDSALYLCASSLVGSFTEAFFGQGTRLTVV.

A single count supports this clone. The V call is TRBV5-1, the J call TRBJ2-1; TRBD2 matches at 8 bases. CDR3 length equals 15 residues. Per the germline V gene, CDR1 is SGHRS and CDR2 is YFSETQ. Losses at the gene ends were 1 base for V and 7 bases for J; bases not matched to a gene: 7. CDR3: CASSLWRGALNEQFF. CDR3 coding DNA: TGCGCCAGCAGCTTGTGGCGGGGGGCGCTGAATGAGCAGTTCTTC.

The rearrangement joins TRBV10-3 to TRBJ2-7; 16 positions match TRBD2. V shed 6 bases and J 5 bases; nucleotides not matched to a gene: 4. The V gene's germline CDR1 is ENHRY and CDR2 SYGVKD. This CDR3 contains 15 residues. The CDR3 reads CAIRIGTSGGDEQYF. CDR3 nucleotides: TGTGCCATCAGGATAGGGACTAGCGGGGGGGACGAGCAGTACTTC.

V and J are TRBV25-1 and TRBJ2-5, with D perhaps TRBD2 (5 bases). This CDR3 has 15 residues. V lost 6 bases to trimming and J lost 5 bases, with 19 bases between them. CDR1 is MGHDK, CDR2 SYGVNS, per germline. The CDR3 spells CASRSEEARGETQYF. CDR3 DNA sequence: TGTGCCAGCAGATCAGAGGAGGCGCGAGGGGAGACCCAGTACTTC.

J is TRBJ2-4 and V is TRBV18; 7 nucleotides agree with TRBD1. Germline assignment: CDR1 KGHSH and CDR2 LQKENI. The CDR3 extends over 16 amino acids. V was clipped by 0 bases and J by 4 bases; unmatched bases: 6. The CDR3 coding sequence is TGTGCCAGCTCACCACCGGGACAGACAGCGAAAAACATTCAGTACTTC. Translation gives CASSPPGQTAKNIQYF.

The rearrangement links TRBV2 to TRBJ2-1; 7 bases match TRBD1. Trimming cost V 5 bases and J 8 bases; bases outside gene matches: 12. CDR1 is SNHLY, CDR2 FYNNEI, per germline. This CDR3 region has 15 residues. The CDR3 DNA is TGTGCCAGCAGTCCTGACAGGGCGGGCTTCCATGAGCAGTTCTTC. Its protein product is CASSPDRAGFHEQFF.